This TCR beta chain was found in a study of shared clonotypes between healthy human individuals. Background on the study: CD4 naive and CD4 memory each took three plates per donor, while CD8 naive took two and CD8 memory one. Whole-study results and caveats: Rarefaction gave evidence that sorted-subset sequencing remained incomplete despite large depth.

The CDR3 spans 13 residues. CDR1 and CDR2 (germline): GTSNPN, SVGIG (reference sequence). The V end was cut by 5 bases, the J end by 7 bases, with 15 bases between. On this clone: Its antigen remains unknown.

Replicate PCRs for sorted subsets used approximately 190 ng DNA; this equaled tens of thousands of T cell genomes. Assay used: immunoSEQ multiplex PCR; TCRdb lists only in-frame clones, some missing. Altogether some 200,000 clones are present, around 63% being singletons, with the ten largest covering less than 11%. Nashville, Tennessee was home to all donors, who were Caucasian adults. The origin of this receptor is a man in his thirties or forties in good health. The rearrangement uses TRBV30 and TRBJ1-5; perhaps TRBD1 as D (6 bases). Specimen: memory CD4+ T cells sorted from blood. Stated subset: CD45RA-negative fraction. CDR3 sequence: CAWGGQPNQPQHF. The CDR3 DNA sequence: TGTGCCTGGGGCGGACAGCCAAACCAGCCCCAGCATTTT. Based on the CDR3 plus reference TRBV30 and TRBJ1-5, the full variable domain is SQTIHQWPATLVQPVGSPLSLECTVEGTSNPNLYWYRQAAGRGLQLLFYSVGIGQISSEVPQNLSASRPQDRQFILSSKKLLLSDSGFYLCAWGGQPNQPQHFGDGTRLSIL.